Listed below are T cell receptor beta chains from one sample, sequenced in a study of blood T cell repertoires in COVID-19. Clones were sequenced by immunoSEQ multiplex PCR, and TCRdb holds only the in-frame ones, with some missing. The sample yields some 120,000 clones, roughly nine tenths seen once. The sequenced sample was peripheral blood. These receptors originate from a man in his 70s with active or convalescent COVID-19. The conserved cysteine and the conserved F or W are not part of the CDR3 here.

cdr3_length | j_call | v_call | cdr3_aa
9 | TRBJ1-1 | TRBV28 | ASSLDREAF
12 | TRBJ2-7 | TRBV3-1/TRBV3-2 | ASSQAGLAQKSY
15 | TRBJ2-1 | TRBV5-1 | ASSFSFGTGAYNEQF
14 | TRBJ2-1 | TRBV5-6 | ASSFRTSGRRDEQF
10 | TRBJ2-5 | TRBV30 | AWTPGEETQY
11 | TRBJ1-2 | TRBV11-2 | ASSPQGAGGYT
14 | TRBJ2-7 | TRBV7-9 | ASSIVPGLAINEQY
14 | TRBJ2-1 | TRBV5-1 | ASSLYPSGGRDEQF
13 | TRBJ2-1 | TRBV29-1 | SADAEGPRYNEQF
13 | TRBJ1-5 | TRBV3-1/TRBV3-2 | ASSQFSGGGQPQH
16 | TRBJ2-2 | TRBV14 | ASSRFPGGTINTGELF
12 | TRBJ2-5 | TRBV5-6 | ATGTGGYQETQY
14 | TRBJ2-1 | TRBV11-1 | ASSSTGTSSYNEQF
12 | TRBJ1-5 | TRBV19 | ASSAGKRNQPQH
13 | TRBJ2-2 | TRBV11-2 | ASSRTGAQTGELF
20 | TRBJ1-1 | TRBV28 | ASSFRPDRALIKLSSNTEAF
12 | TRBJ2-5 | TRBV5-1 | ASTTGGAGETQY
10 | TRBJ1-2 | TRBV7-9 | ASSFDRQGYT